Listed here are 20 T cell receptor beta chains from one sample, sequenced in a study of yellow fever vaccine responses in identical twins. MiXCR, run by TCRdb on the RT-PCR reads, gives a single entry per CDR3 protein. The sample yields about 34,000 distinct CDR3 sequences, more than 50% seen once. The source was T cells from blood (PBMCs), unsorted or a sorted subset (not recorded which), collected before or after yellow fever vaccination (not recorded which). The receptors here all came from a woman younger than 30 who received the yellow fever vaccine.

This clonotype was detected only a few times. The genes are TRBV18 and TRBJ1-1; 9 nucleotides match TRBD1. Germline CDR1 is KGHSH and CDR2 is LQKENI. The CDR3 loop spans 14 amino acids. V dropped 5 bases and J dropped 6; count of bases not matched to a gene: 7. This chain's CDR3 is CASSAGQGISEAFF. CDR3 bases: TGTGCCAGCTCAGCCGGACAGGGGATTTCTGAAGCTTTCTTT.

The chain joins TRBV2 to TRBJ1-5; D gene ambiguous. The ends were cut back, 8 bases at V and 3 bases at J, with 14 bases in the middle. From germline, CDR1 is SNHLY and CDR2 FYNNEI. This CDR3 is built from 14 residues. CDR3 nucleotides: TGTGCCAGCCAAAAGCAGGACCTCAATCAGCCCCAGCATTTT. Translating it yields CASQKQDLNQPQHF.

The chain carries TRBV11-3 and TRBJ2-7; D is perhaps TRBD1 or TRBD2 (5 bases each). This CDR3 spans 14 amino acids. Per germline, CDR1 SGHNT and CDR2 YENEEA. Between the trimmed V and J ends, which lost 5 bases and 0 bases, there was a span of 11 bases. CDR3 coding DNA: TGTGCCAGCAGCCGCTCCGGGACCTCCTACGAGCAGTACTTC. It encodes CASSRSGTSYEQYF.

In nucleotides, the CDR3 is TGTGCCAGCAGTGGGAATGGCGAGAGGTGGACGGCTAATGAGCAGTTCTTC. Translated: CASSGNGERWTANEQFF. The chain couples TRBV2 to TRBJ2-1; D not certain. The CDR3 covers 17 residues. Germline-derived CDR1 and CDR2 are SNHLY and FYNNEI. V gave up 4 bases and J gave up 7 bases, with 23 bases separating them.

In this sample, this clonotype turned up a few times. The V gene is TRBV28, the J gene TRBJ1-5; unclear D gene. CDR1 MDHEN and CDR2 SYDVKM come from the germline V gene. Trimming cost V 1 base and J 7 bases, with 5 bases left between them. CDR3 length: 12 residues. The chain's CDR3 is CASSLSGQPQHF. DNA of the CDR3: TGTGCCAGCAGTTTATCAGGACAGCCCCAGCATTTT.

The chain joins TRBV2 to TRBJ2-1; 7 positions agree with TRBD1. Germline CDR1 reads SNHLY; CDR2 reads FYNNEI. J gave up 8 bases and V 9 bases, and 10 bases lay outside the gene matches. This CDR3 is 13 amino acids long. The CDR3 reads CASRGQGVDEQFF. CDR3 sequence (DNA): TGTGCCAGTAGGGGGCAGGGAGTGGATGAGCAGTTCTTC.

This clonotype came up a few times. Written as DNA, the CDR3 is TGCAGTGCTAGTTCCGGGATCAATCAGCCCCAGCATTTT. Its protein is CSASSGINQPQHF. The chain joins TRBV20-1 to TRBJ1-5; D is undetermined. V lost 3 bases, J lost 3 bases, and 9 bases lay in between. Germline values: CDR1 DFQATT, CDR2 SNEGSKA (reference sequence). CDR3 length: 13 amino acids.

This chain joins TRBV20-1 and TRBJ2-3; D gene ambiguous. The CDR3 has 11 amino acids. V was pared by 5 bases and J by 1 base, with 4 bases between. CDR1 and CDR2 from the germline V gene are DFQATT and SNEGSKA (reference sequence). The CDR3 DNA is TGCAGTGCTCAGCGCACAGATACGCAGTATTTT. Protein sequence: CSAQRTDTQYF.

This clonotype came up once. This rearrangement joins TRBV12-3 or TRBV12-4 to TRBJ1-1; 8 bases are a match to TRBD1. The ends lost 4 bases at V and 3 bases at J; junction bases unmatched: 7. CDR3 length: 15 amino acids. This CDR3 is CASSSQGAWDTEAFF. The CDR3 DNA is TGTGCCAGCAGTTCCCAGGGGGCCTGGGACACTGAAGCTTTCTTT.

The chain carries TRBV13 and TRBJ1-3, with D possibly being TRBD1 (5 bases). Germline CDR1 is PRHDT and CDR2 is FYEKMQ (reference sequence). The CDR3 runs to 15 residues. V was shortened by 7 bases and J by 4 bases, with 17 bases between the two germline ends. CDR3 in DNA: TGTGCCAGCACCAGGACACCCGAAACAGGAAACACCATATATTTT. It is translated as CASTRTPETGNTIYF.

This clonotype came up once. The CDR3 coding sequence is TGCGCCAGCAGTGCGCAGGGGGCCCAGACCCAGTACTTC. Translated, it gives CASSAQGAQTQYF. The chain combines TRBV23-1 with TRBJ2-5, with 8 bases aligning to TRBD1. TRBV23-1 is flagged as an ORF with uncertain function. With 5 bases clipped from V and 6 bases from J, the junction kept 5 bases outside the gene matches. The CDR3 loop spans 13 amino acids.

The CDR3 DNA is TGTGCCAGCAGCCTCGGCAGAACTAATGAAAAACTGTTTTTT. It translates to CASSLGRTNEKLFF. V and J are TRBV11-2 and TRBJ1-4; D not certain. Trimming removed 5 bases from V and 1 base from J, with 8 bases in between. The CDR3 has 14 residues. Germline V gene lookup returns CDR1 SGHAT and CDR2 FQNNGV.

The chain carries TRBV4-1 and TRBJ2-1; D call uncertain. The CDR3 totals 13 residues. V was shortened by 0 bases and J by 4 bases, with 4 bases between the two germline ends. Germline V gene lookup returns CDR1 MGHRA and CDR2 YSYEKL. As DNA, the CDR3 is TGCGCCAGCAGCCAAGAGCTATACAATGAGCAGTTCTTC. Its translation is CASSQELYNEQFF.

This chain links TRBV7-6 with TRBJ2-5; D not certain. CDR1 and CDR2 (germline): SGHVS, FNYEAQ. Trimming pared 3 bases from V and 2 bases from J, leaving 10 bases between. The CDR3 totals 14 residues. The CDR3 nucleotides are TGTGCCAGCAGCTTGAATCATGGTCAAGAGACCCAGTACTTC. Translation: CASSLNHGQETQYF.

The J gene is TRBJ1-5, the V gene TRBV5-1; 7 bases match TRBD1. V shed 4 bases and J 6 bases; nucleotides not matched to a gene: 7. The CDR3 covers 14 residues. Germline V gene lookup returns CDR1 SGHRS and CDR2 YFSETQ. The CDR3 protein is CASSHRDRGQPQHF. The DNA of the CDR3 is TGCGCCAGCAGCCACCGGGACAGAGGTCAGCCCCAGCATTTT. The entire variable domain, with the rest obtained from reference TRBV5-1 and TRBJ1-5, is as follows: KAGVTQTPRYLIKTRGQQVTLSCSPISGHRSVSWYQQTPGQGLQFLFEYFSETQRNKGNFPGRFSGRQFSNSRSEMNVSTLELGDSALYLCASSHRDRGQPQHFGDGTRLSIL.

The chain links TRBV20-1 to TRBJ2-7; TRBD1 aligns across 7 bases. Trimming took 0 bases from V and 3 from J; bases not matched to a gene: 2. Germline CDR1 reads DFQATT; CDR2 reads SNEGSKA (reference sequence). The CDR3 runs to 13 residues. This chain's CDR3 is CSAREDRDYEQYF. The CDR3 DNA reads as TGCAGTGCTAGAGAAGACAGGGACTACGAGCAGTACTTC.

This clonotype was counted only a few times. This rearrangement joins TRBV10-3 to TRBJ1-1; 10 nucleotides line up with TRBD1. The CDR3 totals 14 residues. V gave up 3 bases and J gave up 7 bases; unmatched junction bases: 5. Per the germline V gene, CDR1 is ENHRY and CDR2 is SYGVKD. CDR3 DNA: TGTGCCATCAGTGACCCCCGGACAGGGGGTGAAGCTTTCTTT. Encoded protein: CAISDPRTGGEAFF.

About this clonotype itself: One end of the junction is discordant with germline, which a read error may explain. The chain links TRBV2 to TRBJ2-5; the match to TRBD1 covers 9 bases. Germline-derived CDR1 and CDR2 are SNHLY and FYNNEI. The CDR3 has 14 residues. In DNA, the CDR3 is TGTGCCAGCAAAGGGACAGGGCGAGAAGAGAACCAGTACTTC. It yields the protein CASKGTGREENQYF.

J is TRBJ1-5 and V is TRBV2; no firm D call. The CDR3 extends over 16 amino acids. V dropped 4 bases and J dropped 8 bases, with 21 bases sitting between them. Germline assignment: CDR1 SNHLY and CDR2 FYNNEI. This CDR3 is CASSVSGSMDREPQHF. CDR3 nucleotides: TGTGCCAGCAGTGTGTCGGGCAGCATGGATAGGGAGCCCCAGCATTTT.

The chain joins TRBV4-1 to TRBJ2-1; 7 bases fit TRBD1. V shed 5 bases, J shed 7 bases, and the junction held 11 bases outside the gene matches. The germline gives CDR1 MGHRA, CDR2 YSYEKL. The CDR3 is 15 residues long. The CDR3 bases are TGCGCCAGCAGCTCTGACAGGGAGAAGAGAAATGAGCAGTTCTTC. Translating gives CASSSDREKRNEQFF.